What follows are 29 T cell receptor beta chains derived from one specimen sequenced in a study of T cells in Graves' hyperthyroidism and ophthalmopathy (dated by TCRdb to about 2019). The library was built by means of multiplex PCR. TCRdb names Illumina HiSeq 2000 as the instrument used. The TCR beta CDR3 regions were amplified from RNA transcripts. The first round of RT-PCR for the TCR CDR3 was performed with the HTBI primer set and the Qiagen OneStep RT-PCR kit. TCRdb's own reprocessing of the public reads used fastp at Q25 and MiXCR and kept productive beta chains. Merged by CDR3 protein, the rows form single entries marked with the most common genes and DNA. The sample table holds around 300,000 distinct CDR3 sequences, of which about 13% were seen once. Approximately 7.9% of the sample is taken by the ten largest. The material sequenced was blood. These receptors all come from a woman aged 40 to 55 with Graves' hyperthyroidism.

The chain carries TRBV18 and TRBJ2-7; 15 bases are a match to TRBD2. CDR3 length equals 17 residues. The germline V gene has CDR1 KGHSH and CDR2 LQKENI. With V trimmed by 4 bases and J by 4 bases, 8 bases remained unmatched. The CDR3 DNA follows: TGTGCCAGCTCACGAGGACTAGCGGGAGGGCCTGATTACGAGCAGTACTTC. Protein: CASSRGLAGGPDYEQYF.

Many counts were recorded for this clonotype. The chain links TRBV28 to TRBJ2-1; D is perhaps TRBD2 (6 bases). From germline, CDR1 is MDHEN and CDR2 SYDVKM. Trimming pared 5 bases from V and 6 bases from J, leaving 17 bases between. CDR3 length: 15 residues. CDR3: CASSVVSGVGNEQFF. The CDR3 nucleotides read TGTGCCAGCAGTGTCGTCTCGGGAGTCGGCAATGAGCAGTTCTTC. The full variable domain, rest sourced from reference TRBV28 and TRBJ2-1, is DVKVTQSSRYLVKRTGEKVFLECVQDMDHENMFWYRQDPGLGLRLIYFSYDVKMKEKGDIPEGYSVSREKKERFSLILESASTNQTSMYLCASSVVSGVGNEQFFGPGTRLTVL.

The chain joins TRBV6-4 to TRBJ2-3, with 10 bases that match TRBD2. The CDR3 has 16 residues. With V trimmed by 0 bases and J by 1 base, 1 base remained unmatched. From germline, CDR1 is MRHNA and CDR2 SNTAGT. The CDR3, as DNA: TGTGCCAGCAGTGACTCCGGGACTAGCGGCACAGATACGCAGTATTTT. Amino acids: CASSDSGTSGTDTQYF.

In this sample, this clonotype turned up many times. V is TRBV27 and J is TRBJ2-7, with D maybe TRBD2 (5 bases). Germline CDR1 reads MNHEY; CDR2 reads SMNVEV (reference sequence). The CDR3 has 14 amino acids. With 6 bases removed from V and 5 bases from J, the gap between germline ends came to 17 bases. The CDR3 loop is CASRPTGGPNEQYF. The CDR3 nucleotides are TGTGCCAGCAGACCGACGGGCGGGCCTAACGAGCAGTACTTC.

The chain joins TRBV7-4 to TRBJ1-2; no firm D call. CDR3 length: 16 amino acids. From germline, CDR1 is SGHVT and CDR2 SQSDAQ. Trimming took off 6 bases at V and 3 bases at J, with 20 bases between the two ends. The CDR3 loop is CASSHQWTVADYGYTF. CDR3 nucleotides: TGTGCCAGCAGTCACCAATGGACGGTTGCTGACTATGGCTACACCTTC.

This clonotype was observed many times. This sequence joins TRBV28 and TRBJ2-3; TRBD2 aligns across 10 bases. The CDR3 consists of 16 residues. CDR1 and CDR2 from the germline V gene are MDHEN and SYDVKM. The V segment lost 1 base and the J segment 6 bases; nucleotides outside the gene matches: 7. The CDR3 here is CASSLSEREGLDTQYF. CDR3 sequence (DNA): TGTGCCAGCAGTTTATCGGAGCGGGAGGGCCTGGATACGCAGTATTTT.

Ten or more counts support this clonotype. V and J are TRBV24-1 and TRBJ2-2, with D perhaps matching TRBD1 (6 bases). This CDR3 region has 17 residues. The germline CDR1 and CDR2 sequences are KGHDR and SFDVKD. V shed 0 bases and J shed 2 bases, with 12 bases lying between them. DNA of the CDR3: TGTGCCACCAGTGATTTGGAGGGGACACATAACACCGGGGAGCTGTTTTTT. This codes for CATSDLEGTHNTGELFF.

This clonotype occurred a few times. The rearrangement links TRBV10-3 to TRBJ2-3; D call uncertain. With 4 bases removed from V and 2 bases from J, the gap between germline ends came to 13 bases. Germline V CDR1 and CDR2: ENHRY, SYGVKD. CDR3 length equals 15 residues. CDR3 loop: CAISVGSPTTDTQYF. CDR3 nucleotide sequence: TGTGCCATCAGTGTCGGTAGTCCTACCACAGATACGCAGTATTTT.

Many counts were recorded for this clonotype. The rearrangement joins TRBV12-5 to TRBJ2-7; D possibly corresponds to TRBD1 (6 bases). Per germline, CDR1 LGHNT and CDR2 FRNRAP. CDR3 length equals 16 residues. V was trimmed by 3 bases and J by 2 bases, leaving 17 bases between them. Written as DNA, the CDR3 is TGTGCTAGTGGTTTCAAGGGGACCACAGGGACCTACGAGCAGTACTTC. It is translated as CASGFKGTTGTYEQYF.

This clonotype was counted many times. The chain uses TRBV15 and TRBJ2-7, with 7 bases aligning to TRBD1. The V and J ends lost 3 bases and 7 bases, in that order; junction bases with no gene match: 9. The V gene's germline CDR1 is LNHNV and CDR2 YYDKDF (reference sequence). The CDR3 contains 14 residues. The chain's CDR3 is CATSRDRYPWEQYF. The CDR3, as DNA: TGTGCCACCAGCAGGGACAGGTACCCCTGGGAGCAGTACTTC.

This clonotype was seen ten or more times. The V gene is TRBV25-1, the J gene TRBJ1-4; D perhaps matches TRBD1 (5 bases). The V end lost 3 bases, the J end lost 11 bases, and 16 bases lay between the germline ends. The CDR3 contains 14 residues. Germline V gene sequence: CDR1 MGHDK, CDR2 SYGVNS. CDR3 region: CASSDDSPRGKLFF. The CDR3 DNA follows: TGTGCCAGCAGTGACGACAGCCCCAGAGGGAAACTGTTTTTT.

This clonotype was recorded many times. The chain carries TRBV28 and TRBJ1-1; no definite D call. Trimming took 3 bases from V and 0 from J, leaving 11 bases between them. CDR3 length: 15 residues. Germline V gene data show CDR1 as MDHEN and CDR2 as SYDVKM. The CDR3 region has the DNA TGTGCCAGCAGTTTCAATTCGTACTTGAACACTGAAGCTTTCTTT. Amino acid sequence: CASSFNSYLNTEAFF. Looking up the rest from reference TRBV28 and TRBJ1-1 gives the full variable domain: DVKVTQSSRYLVKRTGEKVFLECVQDMDHENMFWYRQDPGLGLRLIYFSYDVKMKEKGDIPEGYSVSREKKERFSLILESASTNQTSMYLCASSFNSYLNTEAFFGQGTRLTVV.

With regard to this clonotype: A much larger clone lies a single base off, so this may be a read error. In this CDR3 the conserved last residue, phenylalanine or tryptophan, is missing, so a read error is likely. This chain connects TRBV29-1 to TRBJ1-1; D is ambiguous. V was pared by 7 bases and J by 1 base, with 13 bases between. CDR1 and CDR2 (germline): SQVTM, ANQGSEA. CDR3 size: 13 residues. CDR3 loop: CSARGNANTEAFL. The CDR3 DNA reads TGCAGCGCCCGCGGGAACGCGAACACTGAAGCTTTCCTT.

This clonotype appeared a few times. This chain links TRBV20-1 with TRBJ1-4; tentatively, D is TRBD1 (5 bases). Per germline, CDR1 DFQATT and CDR2 SNEGSKA (reference sequence). The CDR3 extends over 14 amino acids. V was cut by 1 base and J by 8 bases, with 14 bases left in between. The CDR3 region is CSARVGGGSEKLFF. CDR3 nucleotide sequence: TGCAGTGCTAGAGTCGGGGGGGGAAGCGAAAAACTGTTTTTT.

In this sample, this clonotype turned up a few times. This chain joins TRBV27 and TRBJ2-3; 8 bases map to TRBD1. Germline values: CDR1 MNHEY, CDR2 SMNVEV (reference sequence). V lost 7 bases to trimming and J lost 0 bases; unmatched junction nucleotides: 6. This CDR3 contains 15 residues. CDR3 residues: CASTGQGQSTDTQYF. In DNA, the CDR3 is TGTGCCAGCACCGGACAGGGACAAAGCACAGATACGCAGTATTTT.

There are many counts of this clonotype. The CDR3 spells CASIEREGLAGELFF. DNA for the CDR3: TGTGCCAGCATTGAGCGGGAGGGCCTCGCCGGGGAGCTGTTTTTT. This sequence joins TRBV2 and TRBJ2-2, with 10 bases fitting TRBD2. Germline V gene data show CDR1 as SNHLY and CDR2 as FYNNEI. The CDR3 runs 15 residues. The V segment lost 7 bases and the J segment 6 bases; nucleotides outside the gene matches: 8.

Ten or more counts support this clonotype. V and J are TRBV12-3 or TRBV12-4 and TRBJ2-2, with D unresolved. The V end was cut by 3 bases, the J end by 2 bases, with 16 bases between. CDR3 size: 17 residues. The CDR3: CASSFVGVWGNTGELFF. CDR3 DNA sequence: TGTGCCAGCAGTTTTGTGGGCGTCTGGGGAAACACCGGGGAGCTGTTTTTT.

The table lists this clonotype with many counts. The rearrangement joins TRBV27 to TRBJ2-5; D gene ambiguous. Germline CDR1 MNHEY, CDR2 SMNVEV (reference sequence). V was pared by 4 bases and J by 5 bases, with 8 bases between. This CDR3 spans 12 amino acids. This CDR3 is CASSSPRETQYF. CDR3 DNA sequence: TGTGCCAGCAGTTCCCCCAGGGAGACCCAGTACTTC.

This clonotype was found many times. V is TRBV15 and J is TRBJ2-5, with 11 bases matching TRBD1. This CDR3 contains 16 residues. Trimming removed 0 bases from V and 7 bases from J; junction bases left unmatched: 7. In germline, CDR1 is LNHNV, CDR2 YYDKDF (reference sequence). The CDR3 DNA follows: TGTGCCACCAGCAGAGATTTGGGACAGGGGGTTGGGACCCAGTACTTC. It encodes CATSRDLGQGVGTQYF.

This clonotype was observed many times. The rearrangement joins TRBV6-6 to TRBJ2-3; TRBD1 is a possible D gene (5 bases). The CDR3 extends over 13 amino acids. The germline V gene has CDR1 MNHNY and CDR2 SVGAGI (reference sequence). The V end was cut by 2 bases, the J end by 4 bases, with 7 bases between. The CDR3 sequence is CASSYKGSDTQYF. Here the CDR3 DNA reads TGTGCCAGCAGTTACAAGGGGTCAGATACGCAGTATTTT.

This clonotype appeared a few times. The chain uses TRBV7-9 and TRBJ2-2; D gene ambiguous. The V end was cut by 1 base, the J end by 8 bases, with 8 bases between. Germline CDR1 is SEHNR and CDR2 is FQNEAQ (reference sequence). The CDR3 runs 13 residues. CDR3 residues: CASSLEAEGELFF. CDR3 in DNA: TGTGCCAGCAGCTTAGAAGCTGAAGGGGAGCTGTTTTTT.

A remark on this clonotype: The junction departs from the called germline gene at one end, perhaps through a read error. The chain combines TRBV4-2 with TRBJ1-1, with D perhaps matching TRBD1 (6 bases). The CDR3 has 14 amino acids. The germline gives CDR1 LGHNA, CDR2 YNFKEQ. CDR3 sequence reads: CASSRGGLNTEASF. Here the CDR3 DNA reads TGTGCCAGCAGCCGAGGGGGTCTGAACACTGAAGCTTCCTTT.

The rearrangement joins TRBV7-9 to TRBJ2-7; 12 bases are a match to TRBD2. V trimming: 5 bases; J trimming: 4 bases; junction bases outside the gene matches: 12. This CDR3 has 17 amino acids. Per the germline V gene, CDR1 is SEHNR and CDR2 is FQNEAQ (reference sequence). The CDR3 sequence: CASSPVGLAGGFYEQYF. The DNA for the CDR3 is TGTGCCAGCAGCCCTGTGGGGCTAGCGGGAGGGTTTTACGAGCAGTACTTC.

This clonotype occurred many times. J is TRBJ2-7 and V is TRBV3-1, with D unresolved. With 4 bases removed from V and 4 bases from J, the gap between germline ends came to 17 bases. CDR1 and CDR2 (germline): LGHDT, YNNKEL (reference sequence). The CDR3 covers 15 residues. The CDR3 reads CASSLRASSAYEQYF. CDR3 sequence (DNA): TGTGCCAGCAGCCTCCGAGCGTCTAGTGCATACGAGCAGTACTTC.

This clonotype has a count of ten or more. The chain joins TRBV24-1 to TRBJ2-1; D is undetermined. Germline V gene data show CDR1 as KGHDR and CDR2 as SFDVKD. V gave up 6 bases and J gave up 0 bases, with 8 bases separating them. CDR3 length: 14 residues. In DNA form, the CDR3 reads TGTGCCACCAGTCCGGCGAGCTCCTACAATGAGCAGTTCTTC. Translated, it gives CATSPASSYNEQFF.

This clonotype was picked up many times. The chain has TRBV28 and TRBJ1-5; D unresolved. Germline V gene data show CDR1 as MDHEN and CDR2 as SYDVKM. The CDR3 is 17 residues long. Trimming removed 4 bases at V and 1 base at J, with 17 bases between. CDR3 amino acids: CASSSSGAGGSNQPQHF. As DNA, the CDR3 is TGTGCCAGCAGTTCTTCTGGCGCCGGTGGGAGCAATCAGCCCCAGCATTTT. The variable domain in full, completed from reference TRBV28 and TRBJ1-5, reads DVKVTQSSRYLVKRTGEKVFLECVQDMDHENMFWYRQDPGLGLRLIYFSYDVKMKEKGDIPEGYSVSREKKERFSLILESASTNQTSMYLCASSSSGAGGSNQPQHFGDGTRLSIL.

This clonotype showed up many times. The chain employs TRBV20-1 and TRBJ2-2; maybe TRBD1 (5 bases). With 7 bases removed from V and 3 bases from J, the gap between germline ends came to 15 bases. In germline, CDR1 is DFQATT, CDR2 SNEGSKA (reference sequence). CDR3 size: 14 residues. The CDR3 bases are TGCAGTGACCGACAGCGACCCCACACCGGGGAGCTGTTTTTT. Protein: CSDRQRPHTGELFF.

This clonotype was recorded a few times. The chain has TRBV25-1 and TRBJ2-1; D call uncertain. Trimming cost V 5 bases and J 1 base, with 15 bases left between them. The CDR3 is 16 amino acids. Germline CDR1 MGHDK, CDR2 SYGVNS. This CDR3 is CASSSPNQRSYNEQFF. CDR3 DNA sequence: TGTGCCAGCAGTTCTCCCAACCAACGTTCCTACAATGAGCAGTTCTTC.

This clonotype was seen ten or more times. The chain combines TRBV2 with TRBJ2-7; 8 bases match TRBD1. The CDR3 totals 13 residues. Germline loops: CDR1 SNHLY, CDR2 FYNNEI. Germline trimming cut 6 bases from V and 4 bases from J; bases unmatched to any gene: 5. CDR3 sequence (DNA): TGTGCCAGCAGGGATCAGGGGGCTTACGAGCAGTACTTC. Amino acid sequence: CASRDQGAYEQYF.